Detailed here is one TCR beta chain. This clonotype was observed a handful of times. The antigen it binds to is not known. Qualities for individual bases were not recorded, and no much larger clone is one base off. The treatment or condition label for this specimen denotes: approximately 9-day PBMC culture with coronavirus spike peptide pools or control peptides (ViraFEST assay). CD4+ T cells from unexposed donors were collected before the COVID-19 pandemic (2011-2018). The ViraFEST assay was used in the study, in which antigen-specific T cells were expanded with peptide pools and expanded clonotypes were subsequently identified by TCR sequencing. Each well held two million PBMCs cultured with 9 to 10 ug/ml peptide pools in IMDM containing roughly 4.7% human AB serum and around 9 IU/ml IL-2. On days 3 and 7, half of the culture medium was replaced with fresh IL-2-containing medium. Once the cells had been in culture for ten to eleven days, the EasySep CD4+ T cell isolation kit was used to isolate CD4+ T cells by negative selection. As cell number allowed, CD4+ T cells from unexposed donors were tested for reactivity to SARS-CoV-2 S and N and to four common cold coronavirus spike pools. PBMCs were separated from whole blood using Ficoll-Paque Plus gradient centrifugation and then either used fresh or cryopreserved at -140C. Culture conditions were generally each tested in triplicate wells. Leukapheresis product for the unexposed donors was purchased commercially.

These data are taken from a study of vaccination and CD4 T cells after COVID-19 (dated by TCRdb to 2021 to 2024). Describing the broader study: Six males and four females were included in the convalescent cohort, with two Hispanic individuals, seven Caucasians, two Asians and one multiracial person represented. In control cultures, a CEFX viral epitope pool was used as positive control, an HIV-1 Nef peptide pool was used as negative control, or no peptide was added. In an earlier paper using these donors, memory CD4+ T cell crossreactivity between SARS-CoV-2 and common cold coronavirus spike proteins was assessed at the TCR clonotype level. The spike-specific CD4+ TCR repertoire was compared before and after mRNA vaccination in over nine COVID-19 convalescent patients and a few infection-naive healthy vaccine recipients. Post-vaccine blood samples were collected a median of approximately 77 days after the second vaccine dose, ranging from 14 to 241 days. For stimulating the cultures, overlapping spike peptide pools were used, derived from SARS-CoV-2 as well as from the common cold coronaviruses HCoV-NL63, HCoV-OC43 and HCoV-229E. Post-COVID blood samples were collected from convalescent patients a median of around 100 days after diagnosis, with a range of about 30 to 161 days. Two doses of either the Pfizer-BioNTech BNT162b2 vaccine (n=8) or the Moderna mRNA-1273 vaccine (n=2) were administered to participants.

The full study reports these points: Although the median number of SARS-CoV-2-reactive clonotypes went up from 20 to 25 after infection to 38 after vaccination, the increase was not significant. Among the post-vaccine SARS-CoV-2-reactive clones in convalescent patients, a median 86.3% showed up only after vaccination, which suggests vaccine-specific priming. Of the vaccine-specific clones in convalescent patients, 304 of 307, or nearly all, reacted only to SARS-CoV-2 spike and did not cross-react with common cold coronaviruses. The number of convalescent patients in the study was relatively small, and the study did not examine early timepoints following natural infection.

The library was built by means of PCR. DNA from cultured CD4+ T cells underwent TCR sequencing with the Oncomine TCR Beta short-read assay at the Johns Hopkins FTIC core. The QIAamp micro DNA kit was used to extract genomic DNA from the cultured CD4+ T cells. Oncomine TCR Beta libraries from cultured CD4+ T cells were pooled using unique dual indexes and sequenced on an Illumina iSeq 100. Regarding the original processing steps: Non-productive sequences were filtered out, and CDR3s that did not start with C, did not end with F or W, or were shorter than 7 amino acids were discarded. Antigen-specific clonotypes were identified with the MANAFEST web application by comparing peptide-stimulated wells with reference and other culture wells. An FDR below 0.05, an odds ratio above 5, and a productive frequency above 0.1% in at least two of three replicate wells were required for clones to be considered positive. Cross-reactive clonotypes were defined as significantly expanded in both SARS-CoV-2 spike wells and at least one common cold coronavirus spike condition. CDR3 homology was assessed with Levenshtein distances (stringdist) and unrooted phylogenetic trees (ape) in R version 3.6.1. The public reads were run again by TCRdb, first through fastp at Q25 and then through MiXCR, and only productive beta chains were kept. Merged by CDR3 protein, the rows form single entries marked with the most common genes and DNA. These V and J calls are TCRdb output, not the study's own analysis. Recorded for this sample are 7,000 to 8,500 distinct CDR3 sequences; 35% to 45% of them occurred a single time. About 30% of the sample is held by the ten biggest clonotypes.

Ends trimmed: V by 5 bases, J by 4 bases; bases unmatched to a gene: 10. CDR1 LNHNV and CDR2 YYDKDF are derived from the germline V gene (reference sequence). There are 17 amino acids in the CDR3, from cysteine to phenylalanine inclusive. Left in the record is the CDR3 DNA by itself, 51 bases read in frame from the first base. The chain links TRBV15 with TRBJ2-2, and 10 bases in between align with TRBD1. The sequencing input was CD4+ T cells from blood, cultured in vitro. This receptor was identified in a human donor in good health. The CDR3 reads CATSVQTTGGVTGELFF. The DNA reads TGTGCCACCAGCGTACAAACGACAGGGGGCGTCACCGGGGAGCTGTTTTTT.